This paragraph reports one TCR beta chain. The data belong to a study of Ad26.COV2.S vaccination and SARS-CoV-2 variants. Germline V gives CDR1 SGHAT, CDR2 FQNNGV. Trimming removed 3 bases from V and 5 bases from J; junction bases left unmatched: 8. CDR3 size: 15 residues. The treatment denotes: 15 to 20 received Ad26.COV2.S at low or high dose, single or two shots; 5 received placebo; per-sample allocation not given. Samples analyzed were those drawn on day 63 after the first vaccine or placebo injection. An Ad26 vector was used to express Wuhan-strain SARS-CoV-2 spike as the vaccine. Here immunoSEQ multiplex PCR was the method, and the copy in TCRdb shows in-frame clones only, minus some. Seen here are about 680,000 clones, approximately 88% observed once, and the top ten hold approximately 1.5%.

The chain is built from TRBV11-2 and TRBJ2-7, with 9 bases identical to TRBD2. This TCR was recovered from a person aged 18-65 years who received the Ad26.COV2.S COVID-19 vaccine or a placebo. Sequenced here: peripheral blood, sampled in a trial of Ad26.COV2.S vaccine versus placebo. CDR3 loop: CASSLLAGIGNEQYF. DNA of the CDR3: TGTGCCAGCAGCTTGCTAGCGGGGATCGGGAACGAGCAGTACTTC.